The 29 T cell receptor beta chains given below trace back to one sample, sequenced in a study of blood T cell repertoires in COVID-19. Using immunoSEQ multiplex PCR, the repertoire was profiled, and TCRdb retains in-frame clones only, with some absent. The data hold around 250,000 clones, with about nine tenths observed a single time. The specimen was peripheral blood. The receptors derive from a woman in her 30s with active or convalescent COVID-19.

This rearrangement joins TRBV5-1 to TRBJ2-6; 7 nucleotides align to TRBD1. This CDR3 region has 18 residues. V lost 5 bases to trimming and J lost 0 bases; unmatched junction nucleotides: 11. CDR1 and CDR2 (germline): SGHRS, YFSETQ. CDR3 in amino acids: CASRLGDRAHSGANVLTF. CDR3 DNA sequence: TGCGCCAGCAGACTCGGGGACAGAGCTCACTCTGGGGCCAACGTCCTGACTTTC.

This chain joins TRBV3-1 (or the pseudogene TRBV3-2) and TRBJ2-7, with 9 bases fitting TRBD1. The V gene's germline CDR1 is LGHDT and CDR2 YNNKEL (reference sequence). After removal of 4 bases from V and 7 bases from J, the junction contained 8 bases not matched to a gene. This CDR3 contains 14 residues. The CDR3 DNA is TGTGCCAGCAGCCGGACAGGGGTTTTTGTTGAGCAGTACTTC. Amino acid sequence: CASSRTGVFVEQYF.

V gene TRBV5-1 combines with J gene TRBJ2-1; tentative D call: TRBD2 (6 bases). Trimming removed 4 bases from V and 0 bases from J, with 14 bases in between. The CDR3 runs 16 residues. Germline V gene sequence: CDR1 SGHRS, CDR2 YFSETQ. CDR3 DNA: TGCGCCAGCAGCCCAAACGCGGGGAGCTCCTACAATGAGCAGTTCTTC. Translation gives CASSPNAGSSYNEQFF.

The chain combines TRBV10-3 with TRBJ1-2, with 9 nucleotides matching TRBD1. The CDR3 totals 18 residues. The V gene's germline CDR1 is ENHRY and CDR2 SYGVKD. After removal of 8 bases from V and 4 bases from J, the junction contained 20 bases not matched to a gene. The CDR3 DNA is TGTGCCATCCCGAGGGCCACCGGGACAGGGCCTAACCTCTATGGCTACACCTTC. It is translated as CAIPRATGTGPNLYGYTF.

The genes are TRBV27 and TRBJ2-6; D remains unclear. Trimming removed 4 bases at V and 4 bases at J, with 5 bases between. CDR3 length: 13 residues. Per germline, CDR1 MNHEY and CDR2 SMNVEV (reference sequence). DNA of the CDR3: TGTGCCAGCAGTTCTGTAGGGGCCAACGTCCTGACTTTC. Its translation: CASSSVGANVLTF.

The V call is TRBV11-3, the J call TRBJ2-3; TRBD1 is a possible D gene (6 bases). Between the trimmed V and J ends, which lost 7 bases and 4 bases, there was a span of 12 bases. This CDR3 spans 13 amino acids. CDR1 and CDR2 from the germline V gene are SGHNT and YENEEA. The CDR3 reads CASIGTTPDTQYF. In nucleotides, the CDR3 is TGTGCCAGCATCGGGACAACACCAGATACGCAGTATTTT.

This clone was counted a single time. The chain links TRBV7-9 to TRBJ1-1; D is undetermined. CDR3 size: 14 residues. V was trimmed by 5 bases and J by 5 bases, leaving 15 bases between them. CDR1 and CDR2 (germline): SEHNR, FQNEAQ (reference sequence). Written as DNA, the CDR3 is TGTGCCAGCAGCCCCCGGAGTGCCGCAACTGAAGCTTTCTTT. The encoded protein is CASSPRSAATEAFF.

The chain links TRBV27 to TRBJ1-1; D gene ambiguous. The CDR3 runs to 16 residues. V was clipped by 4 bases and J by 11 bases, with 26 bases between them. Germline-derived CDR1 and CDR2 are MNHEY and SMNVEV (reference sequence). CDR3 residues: CASSSPAGGPLFVAFF. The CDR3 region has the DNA TGTGCCAGCAGTTCACCCGCAGGTGGGCCGCTATTTGTTGCTTTCTTT.

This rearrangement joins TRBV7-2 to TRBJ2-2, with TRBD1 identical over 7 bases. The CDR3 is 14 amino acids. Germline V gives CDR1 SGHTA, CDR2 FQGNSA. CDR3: CASRIQGSTGELFF. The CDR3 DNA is TGTGCAAGCCGAATACAGGGGTCTACCGGGGAGCTGTTTTTT.

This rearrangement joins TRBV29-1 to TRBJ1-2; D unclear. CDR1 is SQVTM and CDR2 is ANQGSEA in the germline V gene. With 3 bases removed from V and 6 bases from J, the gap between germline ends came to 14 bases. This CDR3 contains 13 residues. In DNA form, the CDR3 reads TGCAGCGTTGACCCCCCCGGGAGAGATGGCTACACCTTC. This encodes CSVDPPGRDGYTF.

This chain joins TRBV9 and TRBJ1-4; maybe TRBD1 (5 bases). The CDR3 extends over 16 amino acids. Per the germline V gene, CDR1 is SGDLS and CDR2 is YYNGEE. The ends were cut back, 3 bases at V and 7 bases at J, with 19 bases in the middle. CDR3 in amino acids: CASSAHPNLDSEKLFF. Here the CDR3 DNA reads TGTGCCAGCAGCGCCCATCCCAATCTTGACAGTGAAAAACTGTTTTTT.

CDR3 region: CSVDRGNTEAFF. The DNA of the CDR3 is TGCAGCGTGGACAGGGGGAACACTGAAGCTTTCTTT. The chain carries TRBV29-1 and TRBJ1-1; 9 nucleotides match TRBD1. CDR1 and CDR2 from the germline V gene are SQVTM and ANQGSEA. The CDR3 runs 12 residues. The ends lost 6 bases at V and 1 base at J; junction bases unmatched: 0.

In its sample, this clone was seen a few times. CDR3 coding DNA: TGTGCCAGCAGTTACCATGGGACAGCCCGTACCTACGAGCAGTACTTC. As protein: CASSYHGTARTYEQYF. This chain joins TRBV6-2 or TRBV6-3 and TRBJ2-7; 7 bases are shared with TRBD1. Trimming removed 2 bases from V and 2 bases from J; junction bases left unmatched: 9. Germline lookup yields CDR1 MNHEY and CDR2 SVGEGT. This CDR3 has 16 residues.

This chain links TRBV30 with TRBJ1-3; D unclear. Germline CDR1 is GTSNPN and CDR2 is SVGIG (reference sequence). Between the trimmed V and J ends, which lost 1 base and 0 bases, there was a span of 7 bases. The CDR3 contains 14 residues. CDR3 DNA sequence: TGTGCCTGGAGTGAAGGAGCCTCTGGAAACACCATATATTTT. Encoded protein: CAWSEGASGNTIYF.

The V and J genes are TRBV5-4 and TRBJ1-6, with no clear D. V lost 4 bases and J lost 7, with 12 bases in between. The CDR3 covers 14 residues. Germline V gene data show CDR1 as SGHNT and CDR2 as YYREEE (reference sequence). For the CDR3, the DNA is TGTGCCAGCAGCCCTGGACGGGAGAATTCACCCCTCCACTTT. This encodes CASSPGRENSPLHF.

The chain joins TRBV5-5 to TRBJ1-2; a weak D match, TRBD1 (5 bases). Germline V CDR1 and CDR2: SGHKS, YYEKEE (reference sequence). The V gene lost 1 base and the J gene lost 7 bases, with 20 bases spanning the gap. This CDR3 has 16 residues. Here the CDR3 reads CASSLLFPGGTGGYTF. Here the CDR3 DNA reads TGTGCCAGCAGCTTGCTTTTTCCTGGGGGGACGGGTGGCTACACCTTC. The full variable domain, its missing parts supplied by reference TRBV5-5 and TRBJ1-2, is DAGVTQSPTHLIKTRGQQVTLRCSPISGHKSVSWYQQVLGQGPQFIFQYYEKEERGRGNFPDRFSARQFPNYSSELNVNALLLGDSALYLCASSLLFPGGTGGYTFGSGTRLTVV.

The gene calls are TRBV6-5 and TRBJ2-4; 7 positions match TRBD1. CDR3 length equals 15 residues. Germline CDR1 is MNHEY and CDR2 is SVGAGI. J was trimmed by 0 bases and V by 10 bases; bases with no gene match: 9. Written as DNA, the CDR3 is TGTGCCACCTCGGACAGGAGGATAGCCAAAAACATTCAGTACTTC. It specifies CATSDRRIAKNIQYF.

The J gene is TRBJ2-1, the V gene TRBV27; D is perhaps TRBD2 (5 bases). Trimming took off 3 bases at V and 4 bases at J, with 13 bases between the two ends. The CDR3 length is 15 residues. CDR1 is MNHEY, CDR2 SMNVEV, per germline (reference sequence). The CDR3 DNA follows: TGTGCCAGCAGTTTGAAGAGGAGGCAATACAATGAGCAGTTCTTC. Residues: CASSLKRRQYNEQFF.

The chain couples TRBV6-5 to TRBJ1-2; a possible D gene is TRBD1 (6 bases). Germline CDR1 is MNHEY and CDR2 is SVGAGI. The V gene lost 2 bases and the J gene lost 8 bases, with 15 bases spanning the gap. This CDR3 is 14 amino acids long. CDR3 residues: CASSYNRQGNGYTF. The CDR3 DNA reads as TGTGCCAGCAGTTACAACCGCCAGGGGAACGGCTACACCTTC.

The CDR3 nucleotides are TGTGCCAGCAGCTTGGCCGGGTCCTCCTATGGCTACACCTTC. Its protein is CASSLAGSSYGYTF. The chain employs TRBV5-6 and TRBJ1-2, with D unclear. Germline V lookup: CDR1 SGHDT, CDR2 YYEEEE. This CDR3 spans 14 amino acids. The V gene lost 0 bases and the J gene lost 4 bases, with 10 bases spanning the gap.

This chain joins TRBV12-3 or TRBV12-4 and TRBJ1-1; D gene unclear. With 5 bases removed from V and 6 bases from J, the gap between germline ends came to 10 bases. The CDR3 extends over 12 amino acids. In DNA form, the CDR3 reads TGTGCCAGCAGTCGGGAATCGGCTGAAGCTTTCTTT. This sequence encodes CASSRESAEAFF.

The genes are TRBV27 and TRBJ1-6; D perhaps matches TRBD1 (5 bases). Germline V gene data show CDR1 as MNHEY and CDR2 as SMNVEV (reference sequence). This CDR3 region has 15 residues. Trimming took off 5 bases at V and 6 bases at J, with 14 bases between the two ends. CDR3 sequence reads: CASSLREGSNSPLHF. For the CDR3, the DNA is TGTGCCAGCAGTCTACGGGAGGGGAGTAATTCACCCCTCCACTTT.

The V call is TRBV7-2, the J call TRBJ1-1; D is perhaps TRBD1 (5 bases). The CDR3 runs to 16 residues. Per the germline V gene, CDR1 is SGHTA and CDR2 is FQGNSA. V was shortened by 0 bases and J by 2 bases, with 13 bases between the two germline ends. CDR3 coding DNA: TGTGCCAGCAGCTTAGCGTGGGGCAAGCCTAACACTGAAGCTTTCTTT. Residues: CASSLAWGKPNTEAFF.

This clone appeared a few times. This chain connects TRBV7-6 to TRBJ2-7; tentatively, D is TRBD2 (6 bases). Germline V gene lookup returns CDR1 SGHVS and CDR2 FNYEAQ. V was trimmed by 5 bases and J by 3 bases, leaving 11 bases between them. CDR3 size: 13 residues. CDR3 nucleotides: TGTGCCAGCAGCGCGGGACGGAGCTACGAGCAGTACTTC. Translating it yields CASSAGRSYEQYF.

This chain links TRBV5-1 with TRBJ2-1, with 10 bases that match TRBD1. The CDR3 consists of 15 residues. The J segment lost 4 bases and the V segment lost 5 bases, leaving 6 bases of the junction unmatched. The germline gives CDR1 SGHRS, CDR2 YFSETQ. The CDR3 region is CASSRPGQGYNEQFF. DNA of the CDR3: TGCGCCAGCAGTCGACCGGGACAGGGGTACAATGAGCAGTTCTTC.

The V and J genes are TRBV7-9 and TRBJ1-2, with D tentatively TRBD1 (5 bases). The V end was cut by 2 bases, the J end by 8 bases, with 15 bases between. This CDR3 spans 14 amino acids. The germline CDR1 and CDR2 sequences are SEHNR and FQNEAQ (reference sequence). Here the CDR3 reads CASSLSKAGRGYTF. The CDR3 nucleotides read TGTGCCAGCAGCTTAAGTAAAGCAGGGCGAGGCTACACCTTC.

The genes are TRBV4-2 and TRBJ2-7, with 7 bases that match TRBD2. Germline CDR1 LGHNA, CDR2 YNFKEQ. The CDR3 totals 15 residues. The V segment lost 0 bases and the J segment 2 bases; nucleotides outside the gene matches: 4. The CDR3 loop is CASSQEETSPYEQYF. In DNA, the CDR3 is TGTGCCAGCAGCCAAGAGGAGACTAGCCCCTACGAGCAGTACTTC.

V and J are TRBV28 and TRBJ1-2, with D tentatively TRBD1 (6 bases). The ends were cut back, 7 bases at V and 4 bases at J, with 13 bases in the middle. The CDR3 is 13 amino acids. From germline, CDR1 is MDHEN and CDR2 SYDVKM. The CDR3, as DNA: TGTGCCAGCAATAGCAGGGGCCGCTATGGCTACACCTTC. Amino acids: CASNSRGRYGYTF.

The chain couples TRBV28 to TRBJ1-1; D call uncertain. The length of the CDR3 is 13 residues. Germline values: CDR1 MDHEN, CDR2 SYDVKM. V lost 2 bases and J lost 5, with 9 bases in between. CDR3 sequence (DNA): TGTGCCAGCAGTTTAACGGTTAGAACTGAAGCTTTCTTT. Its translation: CASSLTVRTEAFF.